This TCR beta chain stems from a study of blood T cell repertoires in COVID-19. Overall study context: Some COVID-19 samples were acute and others convalescent; all came from the United States, Italy and Spain.

The assay was immunoSEQ multiplex PCR, and TCRdb's table has in-frame clones only and misses some. The table records about 150,000 clones, around 87% of them present only once. Per the germline V gene, CDR1 is SGDLS and CDR2 is YYNGEE. Unmatched junction bases numbered 9, after V lost 4 bases and J lost 5 bases. The CDR3 runs to 16 residues. The sequencing input was peripheral blood. This receptor was identified in a man between 18 and 29 years old with COVID-19, enrolled during active disease. The chain uses TRBV9 and TRBJ2-7; 13 bases map to TRBD2. The CDR3 reads CASSPWTSGSRNEQYF. The CDR3 DNA reads as TGTGCCAGCAGCCCCTGGACTAGCGGGAGCCGCAACGAGCAGTACTTC.